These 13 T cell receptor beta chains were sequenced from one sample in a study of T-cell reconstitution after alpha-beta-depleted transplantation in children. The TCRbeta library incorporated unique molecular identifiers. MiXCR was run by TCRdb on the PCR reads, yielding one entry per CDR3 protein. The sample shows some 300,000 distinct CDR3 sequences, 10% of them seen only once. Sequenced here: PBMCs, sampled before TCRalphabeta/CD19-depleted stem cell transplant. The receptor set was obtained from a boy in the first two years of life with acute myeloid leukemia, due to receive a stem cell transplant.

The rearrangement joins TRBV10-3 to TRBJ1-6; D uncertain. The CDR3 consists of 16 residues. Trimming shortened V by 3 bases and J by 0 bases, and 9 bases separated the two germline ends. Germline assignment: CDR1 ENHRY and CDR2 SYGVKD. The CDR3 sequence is CAISDRSSSYNSPLHF. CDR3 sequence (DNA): TGTGCCATCAGTGACCGGTCTAGCTCCTATAATTCACCCCTCCACTTT.

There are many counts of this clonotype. The DNA for the CDR3 is TGTGCCAGCACGAAGACTAGCGGGGCCTACGAGCAGTACTTC. Translated: CASTKTSGAYEQYF. The chain has TRBV6-2 or TRBV6-3 and TRBJ2-7; 11 bases map to TRBD2. Germline V lookup: CDR1 MNHEY, CDR2 SVGEGT. CDR3 size: 14 residues. Trimming took 7 bases from V and 2 from J; bases not matched to a gene: 4.

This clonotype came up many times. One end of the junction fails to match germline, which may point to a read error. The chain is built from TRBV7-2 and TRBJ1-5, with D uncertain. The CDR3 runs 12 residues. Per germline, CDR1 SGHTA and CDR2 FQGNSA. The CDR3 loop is CASSLASTAPLF. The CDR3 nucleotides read TGTGCCAGCAGCTTAGCCTCAACGGCACCCCTTTTT. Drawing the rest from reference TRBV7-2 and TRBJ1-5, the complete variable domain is GAGVSQSPSNKVTEKGKDVELRCDPISGHTALYWYRQSLGQGLEFLIYFQGNSAPDKSGLPSDRFSAERTGGSVSTLTIQRTQQEDSAVYLCASSLASTAPLFGDGTRLSIL.

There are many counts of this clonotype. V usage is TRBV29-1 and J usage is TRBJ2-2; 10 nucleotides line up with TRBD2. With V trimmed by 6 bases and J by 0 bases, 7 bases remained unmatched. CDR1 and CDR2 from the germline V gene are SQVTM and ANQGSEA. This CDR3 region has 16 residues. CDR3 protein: CSVGSGRVTNTGELFF. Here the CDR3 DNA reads TGCAGCGTGGGAAGCGGGAGGGTCACGAACACCGGGGAGCTGTTTTTT.

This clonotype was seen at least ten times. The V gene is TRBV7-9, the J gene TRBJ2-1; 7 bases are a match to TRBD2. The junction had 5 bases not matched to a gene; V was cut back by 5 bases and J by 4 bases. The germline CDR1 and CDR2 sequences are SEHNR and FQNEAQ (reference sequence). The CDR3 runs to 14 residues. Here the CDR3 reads CASSALAVYNEQFF. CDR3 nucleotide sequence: TGTGCCAGCAGCGCTCTAGCGGTTTACAATGAGCAGTTCTTC.

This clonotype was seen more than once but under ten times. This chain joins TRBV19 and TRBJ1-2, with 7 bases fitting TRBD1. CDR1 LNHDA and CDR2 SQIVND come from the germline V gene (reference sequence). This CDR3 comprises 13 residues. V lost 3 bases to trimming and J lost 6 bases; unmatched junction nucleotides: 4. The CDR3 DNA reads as TGTGCCAGTAGTATCCCAGGGGGGCATGGCTACACCTTC. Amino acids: CASSIPGGHGYTF.

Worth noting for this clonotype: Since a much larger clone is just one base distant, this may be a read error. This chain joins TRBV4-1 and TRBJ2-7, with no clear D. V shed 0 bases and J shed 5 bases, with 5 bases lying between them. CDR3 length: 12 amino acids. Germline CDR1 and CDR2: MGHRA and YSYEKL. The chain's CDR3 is CASSQELNEQYF. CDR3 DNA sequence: TGCGCCAGCAGCCAAGAACTAAACGAGCAGTACTTC.

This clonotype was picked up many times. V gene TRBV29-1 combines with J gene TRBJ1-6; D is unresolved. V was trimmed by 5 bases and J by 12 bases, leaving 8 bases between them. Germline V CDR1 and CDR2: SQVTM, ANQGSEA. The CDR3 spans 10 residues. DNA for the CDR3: TGCAGCGTTTTAAGTGGACCCCTCCACTTT. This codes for CSVLSGPLHF.

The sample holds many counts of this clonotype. The CDR3 sequence: CSGLQGGTGELFF. Written as DNA, the CDR3 is TGCAGCGGGTTACAGGGGGGCACCGGGGAGCTGTTTTTT. V gene TRBV29-1 combines with J gene TRBJ2-2; TRBD1 agrees at 8 bases. The CDR3 covers 13 residues. The J segment lost 4 bases and the V segment lost 7 bases, leaving 5 bases of the junction unmatched. Germline lookup yields CDR1 SQVTM and CDR2 ANQGSEA.

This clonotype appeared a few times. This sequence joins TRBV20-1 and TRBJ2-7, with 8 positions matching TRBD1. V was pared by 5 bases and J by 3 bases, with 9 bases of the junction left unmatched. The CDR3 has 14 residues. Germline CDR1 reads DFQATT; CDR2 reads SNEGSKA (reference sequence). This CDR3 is CSARDRGSFYEQYF. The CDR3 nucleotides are TGCAGTGCTCGTGACAGGGGTTCGTTCTACGAGCAGTACTTC.

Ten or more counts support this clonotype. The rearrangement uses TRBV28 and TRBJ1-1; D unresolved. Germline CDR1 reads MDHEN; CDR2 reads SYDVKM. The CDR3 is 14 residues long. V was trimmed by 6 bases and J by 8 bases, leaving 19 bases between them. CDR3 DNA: TGTGCCAGCAGCCCTAGTGAGGGAAATAGCGAAGCTTTCTTT. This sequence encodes CASSPSEGNSEAFF.

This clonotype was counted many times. The DNA of the CDR3 is TGTGCCAGCAGCCCGTATAGCGGGGTAATCAATGAGCAGTTCTTC. Encoded protein: CASSPYSGVINEQFF. This chain uses TRBV7-3 with TRBJ2-1; TRBD2 matches at 8 bases. The CDR3 consists of 15 residues. With V trimmed by 5 bases and J by 6 bases, 9 bases remained unmatched. Germline V gene lookup returns CDR1 SGHTA and CDR2 FQGTGA.

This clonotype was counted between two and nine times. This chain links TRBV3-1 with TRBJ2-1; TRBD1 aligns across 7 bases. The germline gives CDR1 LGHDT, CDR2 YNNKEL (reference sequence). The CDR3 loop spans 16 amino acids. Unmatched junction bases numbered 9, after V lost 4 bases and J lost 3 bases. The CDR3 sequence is CASSLVTGTVYNEQFF. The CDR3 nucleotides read TGTGCCAGCAGCCTAGTCACCGGGACAGTCTACAATGAGCAGTTCTTC.